There are many counts of the clone carrying this T cell receptor beta chain. The antigen remains unidentified. The data stem from a study of neurological immune-mediated disorders. Study-wide context: Relapsing-remitting disease was seen in 31 of the 34 multiple sclerosis patients, and secondary progressive disease was seen in 3. Study-level findings and limits: There was no clinical or MRI feature that was associated with the multiple sclerosis repertoire cluster. CDR3 amino acid sequences found in expanded clones were never shared across subjects, suggesting private repertoires in all groups.

TCRdb itself ran the 5' RACE reads through MiXCR, one entry per CDR3 protein. The sample consists of about 52,000 distinct CDR3 sequences, approximately 3.9% of them appearing once. V was pared by 2 bases and J by 6 bases, with 12 bases between. The CDR3 has 13 amino acids. Germline values: CDR1 SGHRS, CDR2 YFSETQ. The genes are TRBV5-1 and TRBJ2-7, with D perhaps being TRBD1 or TRBD2 (6 bases each). This TCR derives from a man younger than 45 with multiple sclerosis. Source material: PBMCs. The CDR3 loop reads CASSFWGAGEQYF. As DNA, the CDR3 is TGCGCCAGCAGCTTCTGGGGGGCTGGCGAGCAGTACTTC. Variable domain in full (rest from reference TRBV5-1 and TRBJ2-7): KAGVTQTPRYLIKTRGQQVTLSCSPISGHRSVSWYQQTPGQGLQFLFEYFSETQRNKGNFPGRFSGRQFSNSRSEMNVSTLELGDSALYLCASSFWGAGEQYFGPGTRLTVT.